This T cell receptor beta chain originates from a study of T cells in Graves' hyperthyroidism and ophthalmopathy. RNA transcripts gave rise to amplified TCR beta CDR3 regions. The HTBI set primed first-round TCR CDR3 RT-PCR. TCRdb used MiXCR to reprocess the multiplex PCR reads, holding one entry per CDR3 protein. The sample records about 420,000 distinct CDR3 sequences, around 14% being singletons. The study based diagnoses on clinical symptoms, serum thyroxine and TRAb, thyroid ultrasound and orbital computed tomography. This clonotype was observed at least ten times. The source of this sequence is a woman under 30 with Graves' hyperthyroidism. The sample taken for sequencing was blood.

The CDR3 loop is CASSTATGTGSYNEQFF. The CDR3 region has the DNA TGCGCCAGCAGCACGGCTACCGGGACAGGGTCCTACAATGAGCAGTTCTTC. The chain carries TRBV5-1 and TRBJ2-1, with 9 bases fitting TRBD1. Germline V gives CDR1 SGHRS, CDR2 YFSETQ. The CDR3 has 17 residues. Trimming cost V 4 bases and J 1 base; bases outside gene matches: 9.